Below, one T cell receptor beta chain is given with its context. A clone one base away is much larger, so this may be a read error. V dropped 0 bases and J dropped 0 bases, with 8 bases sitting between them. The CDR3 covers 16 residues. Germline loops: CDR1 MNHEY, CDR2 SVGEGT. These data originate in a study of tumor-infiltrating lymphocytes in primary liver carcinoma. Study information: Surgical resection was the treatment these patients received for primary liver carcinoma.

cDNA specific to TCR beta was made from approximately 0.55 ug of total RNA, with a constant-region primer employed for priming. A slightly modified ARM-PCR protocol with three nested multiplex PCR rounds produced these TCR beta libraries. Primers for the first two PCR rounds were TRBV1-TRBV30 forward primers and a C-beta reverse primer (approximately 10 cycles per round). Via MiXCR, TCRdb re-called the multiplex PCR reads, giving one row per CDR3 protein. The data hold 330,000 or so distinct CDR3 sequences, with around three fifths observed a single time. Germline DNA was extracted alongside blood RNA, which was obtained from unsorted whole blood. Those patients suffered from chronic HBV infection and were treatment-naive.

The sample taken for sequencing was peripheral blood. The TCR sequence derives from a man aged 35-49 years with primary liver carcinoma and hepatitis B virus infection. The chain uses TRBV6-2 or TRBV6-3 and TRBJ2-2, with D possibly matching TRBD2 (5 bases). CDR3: CASSYSRVSNTGELFF. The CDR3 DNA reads TGTGCCAGCAGTTACTCGAGGGTGTCGAACACCGGGGAGCTGTTTTTT.